What follows are 24 T cell receptor beta chains derived from one specimen sequenced in a study of T-cell reconstitution after alpha-beta-depleted transplantation in children. As it was prepared, the TCRbeta library received unique molecular identifiers. One entry per CDR3 protein results from TCRdb running MiXCR on the PCR reads. The data hold 700,000 to 850,000 distinct CDR3 sequences, with 16% observed a single time. Here the sequenced sample was PBMCs, mostly from graft donor cells, taken 360 days after TCRalphabeta/CD19-depleted stem cell transplant. Receptors were obtained from a male patient aged 10-17 years who had a stem cell transplant for acute lymphoblastic leukemia, so the T cells may come from the graft donor.

The chain is built from TRBV5-6 and TRBJ2-2, with 7 positions matching TRBD1. The length of the CDR3 is 15 residues. CDR1 and CDR2 (germline): SGHDT, YYEEEE. With V trimmed by 2 bases and J by 2 bases, 3 bases remained unmatched. The CDR3 reads CASSFDRDNTGELFF. The CDR3 bases are TGTGCCAGCAGCTTCGACAGGGATAACACCGGGGAGCTGTTTTTT.

The table lists this clonotype with many counts. The chain is built from TRBV4-2 and TRBJ2-1; possible D gene TRBD2, 6 bases. CDR3 size: 13 residues. V was pared by 4 bases and J by 5 bases, with 9 bases between. Germline CDR1 LGHNA, CDR2 YNFKEQ. The CDR3 is CASSLRTNNEQFF. As DNA, the CDR3 is TGTGCCAGCAGCCTGAGGACTAACAATGAGCAGTTCTTC.

This clonotype showed up just a few times. The V and J genes are TRBV12-3 or TRBV12-4 and TRBJ2-7, with 7 bases matching TRBD2. The CDR3 length is 14 residues. J lost 4 bases, V lost 8 bases, and 11 bases had no gene match. This CDR3 is CASAFTAGLYEQYF. The CDR3 bases are TGTGCCAGCGCCTTTACAGCGGGACTTTACGAGCAGTACTTC.

The rearrangement joins TRBV24-1 to TRBJ2-6; the D is unclear. Germline CDR1 reads KGHDR; CDR2 reads SFDVKD. Deletions cut 3 bases from V and 2 bases from J, with 10 bases between. The length of the CDR3 is 16 residues. The CDR3 protein is CATSDPFTAGANVLTF. Written as DNA, the CDR3 is TGTGCCACCAGTGATCCGTTCACGGCTGGGGCCAACGTCCTGACTTTC.

This clonotype was counted between two and nine times. V gene TRBV7-9 combines with J gene TRBJ2-1, with 11 bases lining up with TRBD1. CDR1 is SEHNR and CDR2 is FQNEAQ in the germline V gene (reference sequence). This CDR3 has 15 residues. Germline trimming cut 5 bases from V and 6 bases from J; bases unmatched to any gene: 6. Written as DNA, the CDR3 is TGTGCCAGCAGCCGGACAGGGGGCCCCTCCAATGAGCAGTTCTTC. Its translation: CASSRTGGPSNEQFF. Drawing the rest from reference TRBV7-9 and TRBJ2-1, the complete variable domain is DTGVSQNPRHKITKRGQNVTFRCDPISEHNRLYWYRQTLGQGPEFLTYFQNEAQLEKSRLLSDRFSAERPKGSFSTLEIQRTEQGDSAMYLCASSRTGGPSNEQFFGPGTRLTVL.

This clonotype was picked up a small number of times. J is TRBJ2-3 and V is TRBV5-6; tentative D call: TRBD1 (5 bases). The CDR3 covers 15 residues. Trimming shortened V by 0 bases and J by 3 bases, and 11 bases separated the two germline ends. Germline assignment: CDR1 SGHDT and CDR2 YYEEEE. CDR3 in amino acids: CASSLGGQRTDTQYF. The DNA of the CDR3 is TGTGCCAGCAGCTTGGGGGGCCAAAGGACAGATACGCAGTATTTT. The variable domain in full, with the rest retrieved from reference TRBV5-6 and TRBJ2-3, is DAGVTQSPTHLIKTRGQQVTLRCSPKSGHDTVSWYQQALGQGPQFIFQYYEEEERQRGNFPDRFSGHQFPNYSSELNVNALLLGDSALYLCASSLGGQRTDTQYFGPGTRLTVL.

A few counts support this clonotype. The gene calls are TRBV12-3 or TRBV12-4 and TRBJ2-7, with D possibly TRBD2 on 6 matching bases. This CDR3 has 15 residues. V shed 3 bases and J shed 3 bases, with 15 bases lying between them. CDR3 region: CASSFGGTPGYEQYF. The CDR3, as DNA: TGTGCCAGCAGTTTCGGTGGGACTCCGGGCTACGAGCAGTACTTC.

This clonotype was counted a few times. The rearrangement links TRBV19 to TRBJ1-1; perhaps TRBD1 as D (6 bases). This CDR3 has 14 residues. Deletions cut 7 bases from V and 4 bases from J, with 16 bases between. Looked up from germline, CDR1 is LNHDA and CDR2 is SQIVND (reference sequence). The CDR3 reads CASIMGGGTTEAFF. The DNA of the CDR3 is TGTGCCAGTATCATGGGAGGGGGGACCACTGAAGCTTTCTTT.

This clonotype was counted at least ten times. One junction end disagrees with the germline gene, perhaps due to a read error. Written as DNA, the CDR3 is TGTGCCAGCAGCTCGACCACGGACTCCGCACTTCGATTC. It codes for CASSSTTDSALRF. V gene TRBV5-5 combines with J gene TRBJ1-2; D not certain. There are 13 residues in the CDR3. Germline assignment: CDR1 SGHKS and CDR2 YYEKEE (reference sequence).

This clonotype was picked up a small number of times. The V and J genes are TRBV7-8 and TRBJ1-2; tentatively, D is TRBD1 (6 bases). Germline V gene lookup returns CDR1 SGHVS and CDR2 FQNEAQ. The CDR3 runs 16 residues. The V gene lost 1 base and the J gene lost 5 bases, with 17 bases spanning the gap. As DNA, the CDR3 is TGTGCCAGCAGCTTAGGAGTACAGGGAGCATATTATGGCTACACCTTC. This translates into CASSLGVQGAYYGYTF. Together with reference TRBV7-8 and TRBJ1-2, the CDR3 gives the full variable domain: GAGVSQSPRYKVAKRGQDVALRCDPISGHVSLFWYQQALGQGPEFLTYFQNEAQLDKSGLPSDRFFAERPEGSVSTLKIQRTQQEDSAVYLCASSLGVQGAYYGYTFGSGTRLTVV.

This clonotype came up many times. The chain is built from TRBV6-1 and TRBJ2-2; D is perhaps TRBD1 or TRBD2 (5 bases each). Germline V gives CDR1 MNHNS, CDR2 SASEGT. V was trimmed by 10 bases and J by 0 bases, leaving 9 bases between them. This CDR3 has 13 residues. Here the CDR3 DNA reads TGTGCCACCGGGACGGCGAACACCGGGGAGCTGTTTTTT. This gives the protein CATGTANTGELFF.

The chain recombines TRBV11-2 with TRBJ1-2, with 9 bases lining up with TRBD1. This CDR3 contains 14 residues. The germline CDR1 and CDR2 sequences are SGHAT and FQNNGV. V trimming: 3 bases; J trimming: 5 bases; junction bases outside the gene matches: 4. CDR3 amino acids: CASSLTGGGYGYTF. For the CDR3, the DNA is TGTGCCAGCAGCTTGACAGGGGGTGGATATGGCTACACCTTC.

This chain joins TRBV5-1 and TRBJ2-1, with TRBD2 matching 9 bases. The CDR3 runs 16 residues. Trimming at V came to 3 bases and at J to 8 bases, leaving 12 bases not matched to a gene. Looked up from germline, CDR1 is SGHRS and CDR2 is YFSETQ. CDR3: CASSSLAGVGGHEQFF. The CDR3, as DNA: TGCGCCAGCAGCTCGTTAGCGGGAGTGGGGGGACATGAGCAGTTCTTC.

The gene calls are TRBV20-1 and TRBJ1-2; TRBD1 might be the D (5 bases). The CDR3 is made up of 15 amino acids. Germline V gene sequence: CDR1 DFQATT, CDR2 SNEGSKA (reference sequence). V lost 0 bases, J lost 4 bases, and 15 bases lay in between. The CDR3 here is CSARDLGARRYGYTF. CDR3 DNA: TGCAGTGCTAGAGATCTAGGGGCGCGGCGCTATGGCTACACCTTC.

This clonotype was counted only a few times. The rearrangement links TRBV25-1 to TRBJ2-7, with a weak D call TRBD2 (6 bases). Per germline, CDR1 MGHDK and CDR2 SYGVNS. Trimming took off 5 bases at V and 5 bases at J, with 16 bases between the two ends. CDR3 size: 14 residues. The CDR3 loop is CASSPAGRGNEQYF. The DNA of the CDR3 is TGTGCCAGCAGTCCGGCGGGAAGGGGAAACGAGCAGTACTTC.

Here the CDR3 reads CASSLLVPPALQYF. The DNA of the CDR3 is TGCGCCAGCAGCTTGTTAGTCCCTCCTGCTCTACAGTACTTC. This chain links TRBV5-1 with TRBJ2-7; D is ambiguous. CDR1 is SGHRS and CDR2 is YFSETQ in the germline V gene. The germline V and J ends were trimmed by 1 base and 10 bases, with 18 bases remaining between them. The CDR3 has 14 residues.

There are many counts of this clonotype. The chain recombines TRBV12-3 or TRBV12-4 with TRBJ2-1; D perhaps matches TRBD2 (6 bases). This CDR3 region has 13 residues. Deletions cut 8 bases from V and 0 bases from J, with 8 bases between. CDR3 DNA: TGTGCCAGCGGGACTGTCTCCTACAATGAGCAGTTCTTC. Amino acids: CASGTVSYNEQFF.

The rearrangement links TRBV20-1 to TRBJ2-5, with TRBD2 as a possible D gene (5 bases). Germline V gene data show CDR1 as DFQATT and CDR2 as SNEGSKA (reference sequence). The CDR3 is made up of 13 amino acids. Trimming removed 4 bases from V and 5 bases from J, with 14 bases in between. The CDR3, as DNA: TGCAGTGCTACACACCTTGGAGGCGAGACCCAGTACTTC. Encoded protein: CSATHLGGETQYF.

DNA of the CDR3: TGTGCCATCAGCCGATTGACAGGGCGACACTCCTACAATGAGCAGTTCTTC. It encodes CAISRLTGRHSYNEQFF. The genes are TRBV10-3 and TRBJ2-1; 7 bases match TRBD1. There are 17 residues in the CDR3. V shed 6 bases, J shed 0 bases, and the junction held 11 bases outside the gene matches. The V gene's germline CDR1 is ENHRY and CDR2 SYGVKD.

The chain couples TRBV2 to TRBJ2-4; a possible D gene is TRBD2 (5 bases). The V end was cut by 6 bases, the J end by 7 bases, with 19 bases between. The CDR3 is made up of 15 amino acids. Germline V gene sequence: CDR1 SNHLY, CDR2 FYNNEI. CDR3 protein: CASRSSFFGGNIQYF. The CDR3 DNA is TGTGCCAGCAGATCTAGCTTCTTTGGCGGGAACATTCAGTACTTC.

The CDR3, as DNA: TGTGCCAGCAGCGGAACAGGTACCCCGAACACCGGGGAGCTGTTTTTT. Translating it yields CASSGTGTPNTGELFF. This chain links TRBV27 with TRBJ2-2; D possibly corresponds to TRBD1 (5 bases). V was shortened by 6 bases and J by 0 bases, with 14 bases between the two germline ends. The length of the CDR3 is 16 residues. Germline CDR1 reads MNHEY; CDR2 reads SMNVEV (reference sequence).

This clonotype has more than one count but fewer than ten. The chain employs TRBV5-1 and TRBJ2-7; tentatively, D is TRBD1 or TRBD2 (6 bases each). CDR3 size: 15 residues. CDR1 and CDR2 from the germline V gene are SGHRS and YFSETQ. Between the trimmed V and J ends, which lost 5 bases and 4 bases, there was a span of 19 bases. CDR3 in amino acids: CASRKRGASDYEQYF. CDR3 nucleotide sequence: TGCGCCAGCAGGAAGAGGGGGGCCAGTGATTACGAGCAGTACTTC.

The genes are TRBV14 and TRBJ2-3, with D tentatively TRBD1 (6 bases). Germline V CDR1 and CDR2: SGHDN, FVKESK. The CDR3 has 17 residues. Trimming removed 1 base at V and 0 bases at J, with 14 bases between. The CDR3 protein is CASSQALGHLSTDTQYF. In DNA form, the CDR3 reads TGTGCCAGCAGCCAAGCCCTGGGACACCTAAGCACAGATACGCAGTATTTT.

This clonotype was detected only a few times. This chain connects TRBV10-3 to TRBJ2-1; the D is unclear. Trimming removed 0 bases from V and 3 bases from J, with 15 bases in between. Germline V lookup: CDR1 ENHRY, CDR2 SYGVKD. The CDR3 loop spans 17 amino acids. The DNA for the CDR3 is TGTGCCATCAGTGAGTCGAGTAAACTTTCCTTCTACAATGAGCAGTTCTTC. Protein sequence: CAISESSKLSFYNEQFF.